Here is one TCR beta chain with its context. Antigen unknown. This sample was included in a study of T-cell reconstitution after alpha-beta-depleted transplantation in children. Unique molecular identifiers were incorporated during preparation of the TCRbeta library. MiXCR, applied by TCRdb to the PCR reads, yields one record per CDR3 protein. Of about 300,000 distinct CDR3 sequences listed, 6.5% to 9% are singletons. Study results and limitations: As was reported, about two months after transplant, alpha-beta T cells came from several hundred expanded graft clones. T-cell counts and diversity at one year post-transplant came mainly from newly produced T cells.

The sequences come from peripheral blood, collected 360 days after TCRalphabeta/CD19-depleted stem cell transplant. This TCR came from a female patient younger than 10 who had a stem cell transplant for Fanconi anemia, so the T cells may come from the graft donor.

The CDR3 nucleotides are TGTGCCAGCTCACCCTCAATTGAGACCCAGTACTTC. Translated: CASSPSIETQYF. This chain uses TRBV18 with TRBJ2-5; D remains unclear. V was clipped by 3 bases and J by 5 bases, with 7 bases between them. The CDR3 is 12 amino acids. Looked up from germline, CDR1 is KGHSH and CDR2 is LQKENI.